This T cell receptor beta chain was observed in a study of shared clonotypes between healthy human individuals (TCRdb year 2020). Turning to the overall study: The cohort comprised a couple of women and three men aged 18 to 49 years. For each donor, CD4 naive and CD4 memory were each run on three plates, CD8 naive on two plates, and CD8 memory on one plate. Between about 0.85 and 9.5 billion PBMCs per donor were obtained by leukapheresis. To estimate repertoire size and how much clonotype sharing occurs between individuals, the study deeply sequenced the blood TCR repertoires of roughly 5 healthy adults. To increase sequencing depth and limit assay-specific biases, TCR repertoire library preparation and sequencing were carried out by different laboratories using diverse techniques. Beyond this particular receptor, the publication reports: Sharing across a few donors was observed for about 4.8% of naive CD4, 3% to 3.5% of naive CD8, around 2.5% of memory CD4, and over 0.3% of memory CD8 clonotypes. Rarefaction of sorted-subset datasets indicated incomplete sequencing despite the large sequencing depth. Higher generation probabilities were observed for clonotypes shared by all four sorted-subset donors than for non-shared clonotypes. Based on pairwise subsampling, the degree of clonotype sharing among donors was expected to be affected by sequencing depth. The small number of donors limited the genetic and exposure-history diversity represented. Estimated clonotype richness was generally larger for naive than for memory subsets. Sampling was restricted to blood, and TCR repertoires in tissue are likely to differ from TCR repertoires in blood.

Using the deep immunoSEQ assay, TCR CDR3 regions were amplified from genomic DNA by multiplex PCR. Extracted genomic DNA from each cell subset was spread evenly across all wells of several immunoSEQ 96-well plates, with each plate serving as a replicate. For sorted subsets, approximately 200 ng of genomic DNA, equivalent to about 30,000 T cell genomes, went into each replicate PCR. Purified libraries were quantified with a Qubit 3.0 fluorometer, sized on a Bioanalyzer 2100, and re-quantified with the KAPA Library Quantification kit. Each immunoSEQ 96-well plate was sequenced on its own single-read 150-cycle Illumina NextSeq 550 flow cell. The study's own analysis went as follows. The immunoSEQ output contained only junctional sequences without quality scores, so filtering could not match that applied to full-length reads. Sequences were annotated with PyIR, a Python wrapper for IgBLAST v1.9, using IMGT germline references to assign V/J genes and CDR3. Reads were removed for weak V/J assignments (E-value above 1e-6), missing CDR3, stop codons, out-of-frame junctions, or ambiguous translated residues. V3J clonotypes were defined by identical inferred V gene, J gene, and CDR3 amino acid sequence. To compute the percentage overlap between repertoires, the number of shared unique clonotypes was divided by the size of the smaller repertoire. Three approaches were used to assess repertoire richness: RTK rarefaction, the Chao1 estimator, and Recon v2.1 estimates of unobserved clonotypes. Generation probabilities for all TCRbeta clonotypes obtained by the gDNA method from a handful of donors were computed using OLGA. Held by TCRdb, this immuneACCESS table contains in-frame sequences only and omits some clones. Under half of the omission traces to an unresolved V gene where checked; the cause of the rest is unknown. V and J calls plus clone size are reproduced from that table; the DNA served to infer D and trimming. A total of 800,000 or so clones appear in this sample, 95% to 97% of them only once. The ten biggest clones cover about 0.22% of the sample.

In the case of this clone: Which antigen it targets is not known. No much larger clone exists at a distance of one base, and base qualities are not known.

V drops 10 bases and J drops 6 bases, leaving 25 bases in between. CDR1 and CDR2, looked up from the germline V gene, are SNHLY and FYNNEI. The CDR3 contains 16 residues, cysteine and phenylalanine counted. Of all the DNA, just the CDR3 is kept, 48 bases in frame from base 1. CD8 naive samples consisted of CD45RO-negative cells that were positively selected for CCR7, yielding a CD45RA+CCR7+ population without TemRA cells. The donors were healthy, HIV-negative adults with no recently reported acute infections or vaccinations. Every donor was a Caucasian adult living in Nashville, Tennessee, USA. Blood was obtained by leukapheresis, after which PBMCs were separated by Ficoll-Histopaque density gradient centrifugation and cryopreserved in liquid nitrogen vapor phase. Analytical flow cytometry was used to check the purity and quantity of each magnetically sorted T cell population. Each sorted fraction had its genomic DNA isolated and then quantified by UV absorbance on a Nanodrop 2000c.

The TCR comes from a man aged 25 to 40 in good health. The source material was naive CD8+ T cells sorted from blood. The sample's cell subset or site label, decoded: CD45RA+CCR7+. The rearranged segments are TRBV2 and TRBJ2-4, with TRBD1 tentatively as D gene (6 bases match). The sequenced DNA is TGTGCCACACGGACAGCCGATAAGAGGTCAGGAAACATTCAGTACTTC. It translates to CATRTADKRSGNIQYF.